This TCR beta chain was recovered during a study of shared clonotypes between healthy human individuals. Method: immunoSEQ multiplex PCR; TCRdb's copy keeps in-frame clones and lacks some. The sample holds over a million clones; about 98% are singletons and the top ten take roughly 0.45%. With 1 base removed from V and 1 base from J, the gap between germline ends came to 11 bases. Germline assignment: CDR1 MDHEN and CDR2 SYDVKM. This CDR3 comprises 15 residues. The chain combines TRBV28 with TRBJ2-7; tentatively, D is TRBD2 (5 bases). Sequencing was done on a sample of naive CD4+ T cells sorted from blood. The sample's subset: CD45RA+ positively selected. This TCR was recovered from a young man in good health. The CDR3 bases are TGTGCCAGCAGTTTATTGGGCGGGTCGTCCTACGAGCAGTACTTC. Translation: CASSLLGGSSYEQYF.